Presented here are 27 T cell receptor beta chains from one specimen sequenced in a study of blood T cell repertoires in COVID-19. TCRdb's table, derived via immunoSEQ multiplex PCR, lists solely in-frame clones and lacks some. Of tens of thousands of clones listed, over 75% are singletons. The sample was peripheral blood. The source of these receptors is a human donor in a cohort sampled during active COVID-19. The donor label of this sample is uncertain.

J is TRBJ2-3 and V is TRBV9; D may be TRBD2 (5 bases). The CDR3 covers 14 residues. V lost 0 bases, J lost 4 bases, and 9 bases lay in between. The germline V gene encodes CDR1 SGDLS and CDR2 YYNGEE. Written as DNA, the CDR3 is TGTGCCAGCAGCGTAGGAGGGAAACCAGATACGCAGTATTTT. It yields the protein CASSVGGKPDTQYF.

The rearrangement links TRBV7-3 to TRBJ2-5, with D possibly being TRBD2 (5 bases). Germline CDR1 is SGHTA and CDR2 is FQGTGA. This CDR3 region has 15 residues. V was clipped by 5 bases and J by 5 bases, with 18 bases between them. CDR3 residues: CASSPSDGERETQYF. The CDR3, as DNA: TGTGCCAGCAGCCCATCCGATGGGGAGAGGGAGACCCAGTACTTC.

The chain uses TRBV5-1 and TRBJ1-1; D perhaps matches TRBD1 (6 bases). The V end was cut by 4 bases, the J end by 3 bases, with 16 bases between. The CDR3 runs to 15 residues. Germline CDR1 SGHRS, CDR2 YFSETQ. CDR3 sequence: CASSLEWGRDTEAFF. CDR3 sequence (DNA): TGCGCCAGCAGCCTCGAATGGGGGCGGGACACTGAAGCTTTCTTT.

The rearrangement joins TRBV11-3 to TRBJ2-1; 7 bases are shared with TRBD2. Trimming removed 2 bases from V and 5 bases from J; junction bases left unmatched: 6. CDR1 is SGHNT, CDR2 YENEEA, per germline. The CDR3 is 15 residues long. CDR3 protein: CASSLMAGANNEQFF. As DNA, the CDR3 is TGTGCCAGCAGCTTAATGGCGGGAGCGAACAATGAGCAGTTCTTC.

This rearrangement joins TRBV10-3 to TRBJ2-5; tentative D call: TRBD1 (6 bases). Germline loops: CDR1 ENHRY, CDR2 SYGVKD. V lost 2 bases and J 5 bases, leaving 9 bases between the germline ends. This CDR3 has 13 amino acids. As DNA, the CDR3 is TGTGCCATCAGTGAGACAGGGTTGGAGACCCAGTACTTC. Its protein is CAISETGLETQYF.

The chain combines TRBV15 with TRBJ2-3, with 7 bases lining up with TRBD1. There are 15 residues in the CDR3. Germline loops: CDR1 LNHNV, CDR2 YYDKDF (reference sequence). Trimming took 1 base from V and 7 from J; bases not matched to a gene: 8. The CDR3 reads CATSRGTGGLNTQYF. The CDR3 DNA reads TGTGCCACCAGCAGAGGGACAGGTGGCTTGAATACGCAGTATTTT.

This chain connects TRBV5-1 to TRBJ1-6; D is ambiguous. This CDR3 region has 13 residues. V gave up 3 bases and J gave up 9 bases, with 10 bases separating them. The V gene's germline CDR1 is SGHRS and CDR2 YFSETQ. Here the CDR3 reads CASSSNEGSPLHF. The CDR3 DNA reads TGCGCCAGCAGCTCGAATGAGGGTTCACCCCTCCACTTT.

This clone was recorded a few times. The rearrangement links TRBV7-6 to TRBJ2-3; D unresolved. Germline loops: CDR1 SGHVS, CDR2 FNYEAQ. Trimming pared 0 bases from V and 1 base from J, leaving 17 bases between. This CDR3 has 18 amino acids. CDR3 DNA: TGTGCCAGCAGCTTAGCCCGCTTTAGCCGGATGGGCACAGATACGCAGTATTTT. Protein: CASSLARFSRMGTDTQYF.

The V gene is TRBV11-3, the J gene TRBJ2-1, with D maybe TRBD2 (5 bases). The CDR3 is made up of 15 amino acids. Trimming stripped 1 base from V and 8 bases from J, with 15 bases between. Germline assignment: CDR1 SGHNT and CDR2 YENEEA. The CDR3 bases are TGTGCCAGCAGCTTAGTACGGGATTCTGACGATGAGCAGTTCTTC. Translating gives CASSLVRDSDDEQFF. Supplemented by reference TRBV11-3 and TRBJ2-1, the full variable domain reads EAGVVQSPRYKIIEKKQPVAFWCNPISGHNTLYWYLQNLGQGPELLIRYENEEAVDDSQLPKDRFSAERLKGVDSTLKIQPAELGDSAVYLCASSLVRDSDDEQFFGPGTRLTVL.

The chain employs TRBV5-5 and TRBJ2-5, with a weak D call TRBD2 (5 bases). The CDR3 contains 13 residues. V was shortened by 4 bases and J by 2 bases, with 9 bases between the two germline ends. Germline assignment: CDR1 SGHKS and CDR2 YYEKEE (reference sequence). As DNA, the CDR3 is TGTGCCAGCAGCCTCGGGGTACAAGAGACCCAGTACTTC. Amino acid sequence: CASSLGVQETQYF.

The chain recombines TRBV5-1 with TRBJ2-1, with D unclear. Per germline, CDR1 SGHRS and CDR2 YFSETQ. V was clipped by 7 bases and J by 6 bases, with 8 bases between them. The CDR3 is 11 amino acids. The CDR3 protein is CASRFANEQFF. DNA for the CDR3: TGCGCCAGCCGGTTTGCCAATGAGCAGTTCTTC.

V and J are TRBV11-3 and TRBJ2-7, with 8 bases lining up with TRBD1. V was clipped by 5 bases and J by 0 bases; unmatched bases: 9. Germline V lookup: CDR1 SGHNT, CDR2 YENEEA. This CDR3 is built from 16 residues. DNA of the CDR3: TGTGCCAGCAGCCCAACCGGGACAGGCCACTCCTACGAGCAGTACTTC. Its protein is CASSPTGTGHSYEQYF.

The rearrangement links TRBV7-8 to TRBJ2-7, with 12 bases aligning to TRBD2. V trimming: 5 bases; J trimming: 1 base; junction bases outside the gene matches: 3. The CDR3 sequence is 15 residues long. Germline V lookup: CDR1 SGHVS, CDR2 FQNEAQ. CDR3 in amino acids: CASSTLAGGSYEQYF. The CDR3 coding sequence is TGTGCCAGCAGCACACTAGCGGGAGGTTCCTACGAGCAGTACTTC.

CDR3 sequence (DNA): TGCGCCAGCAGCTTGGTTGGGACAGGGTTCCCCGAGCAGTACTTC. Protein product: CASSLVGTGFPEQYF. The J gene is TRBJ2-7, the V gene TRBV5-1; 9 bases line up with TRBD1. J lost 6 bases, V lost 0 bases, and 7 bases had no gene match. This CDR3 region has 15 residues. Germline V gene sequence: CDR1 SGHRS, CDR2 YFSETQ.

The chain joins TRBV9 to TRBJ2-7; tentatively, D is TRBD1 (5 bases). The CDR3 spans 12 residues. Trimming removed 0 bases from V and 4 bases from J, with 5 bases in between. Germline CDR1 reads SGDLS; CDR2 reads YYNGEE. DNA of the CDR3: TGTGCCAGCAGCGTAGAGGGGTACGAGCAGTACTTC. Amino acids: CASSVEGYEQYF.

The genes are TRBV19 and TRBJ2-1; D not resolved. The CDR3 sequence is 17 residues long. Germline V gives CDR1 LNHDA, CDR2 SQIVND (reference sequence). V was trimmed by 3 bases and J by 0 bases, leaving 15 bases between them. In DNA form, the CDR3 reads TGTGCCAGTAGTATTGGCGGCGCCTCGAGCTCCTACAATGAGCAGTTCTTC. The encoded protein is CASSIGGASSSYNEQFF. The full variable domain, its missing parts supplied by reference TRBV19 and TRBJ2-1, is DGGITQSPKYLFRKEGQNVTLSCEQNLNHDAMYWYRQDPGQGLRLIYYSQIVNDFQKGDIAEGYSVSREKKESFPLTVTSAQKNPTAFYLCASSIGGASSSYNEQFFGPGTRLTVL.

This clone was observed a handful of times. The CDR3 sequence is CASDLSGSGNTIYF. The CDR3 nucleotides read TGTGCCAGCGACTTAAGCGGCTCTGGAAACACCATATATTTT. The chain links TRBV19 to TRBJ1-3; D remains ambiguous. This CDR3 has 14 amino acids. CDR1 is LNHDA and CDR2 is SQIVND in the germline V gene (reference sequence). The V end lost 9 bases, the J end lost 0 bases, and 12 bases lay between the germline ends.

This rearrangement joins TRBV19 to TRBJ1-1; weak D call: TRBD1 (5 bases). CDR1 and CDR2 from the germline V gene are LNHDA and SQIVND (reference sequence). Between the trimmed V and J ends, which lost 7 bases and 10 bases, there was a span of 16 bases. The CDR3 is 12 amino acids. CDR3 nucleotides: TGTGCCAGTACCCTAAGGGAGGGGCTAGCTTTCTTT. Encoded protein: CASTLREGLAFF.

The gene calls are TRBV10-3 and TRBJ2-1, with 9 bases identical to TRBD2. Germline CDR1 and CDR2: ENHRY and SYGVKD. V gave up 6 bases and J gave up 7 bases; unmatched junction bases: 7. This CDR3 spans 14 amino acids. The DNA of the CDR3 is TGTGCCATCAGGGGGGCGGGAGGGGATAATGAGCAGTTCTTC. Amino acids: CAIRGAGGDNEQFF.

The chain uses TRBV4-2 and TRBJ1-2; D is possibly TRBD1 (6 bases). Germline CDR1 reads LGHNA; CDR2 reads YNFKEQ. V lost 0 bases and J 2 bases, leaving 16 bases between the germline ends. This CDR3 region has 17 residues. This CDR3 reads CASSQEVQGATNYGYTF. The CDR3 DNA is TGTGCCAGCAGCCAAGAAGTACAGGGAGCGACCAACTATGGCTACACCTTC.

The chain is built from TRBV5-1 and TRBJ2-7; D is ambiguous. Trimming cost V 0 bases and J 7 bases, with 8 bases left between them. This CDR3 is 12 amino acids long. The germline V gene encodes CDR1 SGHRS and CDR2 YFSETQ. CDR3 DNA: TGCGCCAGCAGCTTGGTATCACAGGAGCAGTACTTC. Its protein is CASSLVSQEQYF.

In its sample, this clone was seen once. The rearrangement links TRBV7-9 to TRBJ2-3, with D perhaps matching TRBD1 (6 bases). The CDR3 sequence is 14 residues long. The V end lost 1 base, the J end lost 4 bases, and 9 bases lay between the germline ends. Germline CDR1 SEHNR, CDR2 FQNEAQ (reference sequence). In DNA, the CDR3 is TGTGCCAGCAGCTTAGGACAGGTTGCAGATACGCAGTATTTT. Its protein product is CASSLGQVADTQYF.

V and J are TRBV28 and TRBJ2-1; tentative D call: TRBD2 (5 bases). Trimming shortened V by 2 bases and J by 9 bases, and 8 bases separated the two germline ends. The CDR3 is 12 residues long. The germline V gene has CDR1 MDHEN and CDR2 SYDVKM. The CDR3 nucleotides are TGTGCCAGCAGTTTACGAGAGGGTGAGCAGTTCTTC. Amino acids: CASSLREGEQFF.

V usage is TRBV12-3 or TRBV12-4 and J usage is TRBJ2-5, with a weak D call TRBD1 (6 bases). The CDR3 runs 13 residues. The V gene lost 2 bases and the J gene lost 4 bases, with 8 bases spanning the gap. The CDR3 nucleotides read TGTGCCAGCAGTTTACAGGACAGAGAGACCCAGTACTTC. It specifies CASSLQDRETQYF.

The genes are TRBV5-1 and TRBJ2-5; 8 bases are a match to TRBD1. CDR1 and CDR2 (germline): SGHRS, YFSETQ. This CDR3 has 14 residues. V lost 6 bases and J lost 2; bases outside the gene matches: 6. CDR3 in DNA: TGCGCCAGCAACAGGGGGGAAAATCAAGAGACCCAGTACTTC. Amino acid sequence: CASNRGENQETQYF.

The J gene is TRBJ1-2, the V gene TRBV29-1; 11 nucleotides line up with TRBD1. Looked up from germline, CDR1 is SQVTM and CDR2 is ANQGSEA. The V gene end was trimmed by 3 bases and the J gene end by 7 bases; junction bases not matched to a gene: 13. The CDR3 is 16 amino acids. CDR3 in amino acids: CSVDLPGTGGGSGYTF. Here the CDR3 DNA reads TGCAGCGTTGACCTTCCCGGGACAGGGGGTGGATCTGGCTACACCTTC. The full variable domain, its missing parts supplied by reference TRBV29-1 and TRBJ1-2, is SAVISQKPSRDICQRGTSLTIQCQVDSQVTMMFWYRQQPGQSLTLIATANQGSEATYESGFVIDKFPISRPNLTFSTLTVSNMSPEDSSIYLCSVDLPGTGGGSGYTFGSGTRLTVV.

The rearrangement links TRBV11-2 to TRBJ2-5; 7 bases fit TRBD2. Germline assignment: CDR1 SGHAT and CDR2 FQNNGV. The length of the CDR3 is 14 residues. Losses at the gene ends were 4 bases for V and 2 bases for J; bases not matched to a gene: 4. CDR3 bases: TGTGCCAGCAGCTCGCCGGGGGGACAAGAGACCCAGTACTTC. Translated, it gives CASSSPGGQETQYF. Based on the CDR3 plus reference TRBV11-2 and TRBJ2-5, the full variable domain is EAGVAQSPRYKIIEKRQSVAFWCNPISGHATLYWYQQILGQGPKLLIQFQNNGVVDDSQLPKDRFSAERLKGVDSTLKIQPAKLEDSAVYLCASSSPGGQETQYFGPGTRLLVL.